This T cell receptor (beta chain) was obtained from a study of cytomegalovirus exposure and HLA in healthy donors. Study-wide points: In a later analysis, at a false discovery rate of 0.05, 16,951 TCR beta sequences were associated with HLA alleles. In vitro work confirmed that a few CMV-associated chains recognize CMV antigens.

Concerning this clone: Its antigen remains unidentified.

The CDR3 loop spans 16 amino acids. A multiplex PCR was run with 60 Vbeta primers and 13 Jbeta primers. Sequencing used immunoSEQ multiplex PCR; TCRdb keeps in-frame clones, though not all of them. Here the sample spans a few hundred thousand clones, 70% to 85% being singletons. The chain combines TRBV12-2 with TRBJ2-2; TRBD2, as called in the table, went unchecked against the DNA. TRBV12-2 is designated a pseudogene. This sequence originates from a girl aged 2-10 years in good health and CMV-seronegative. The sample consisted of PBMCs. For the CDR3, the DNA is TGTGCAAGTCGCTTAGAGCCGGGACTAGGAGCCGGGGAGCTGTTTTTT. It codes for CASRLEPGLGAGELFF.